A selection of T cell receptor beta chains follows, all from one sample in a study of CD8+ T cells in alopecia areata. The data were produced by immunoSEQ multiplex PCR, yet TCRdb's version contains in-frame clones alone and is incomplete. The table shows about 110,000 clones, with 50% to 60% occurring only once. Sequencing was done on a sample of NKG2D-low CD8+ T cells sorted from blood. Source of these receptors: a human donor with alopecia areata. The CDR3 runs from the conserved cysteine through the conserved F or W. The D gene is left open where the match is weak.

j_call d_call v_call cdr3_aa
TRBJ2-2 TRBD1 TRBV5-5 CASSFGLGQELTGELFF
TRBJ2-5 - TRBV5-4 CASSYKEETQYF
TRBJ1-1 - TRBV7-9 CASSRTQDTEAFF
TRBJ2-1 - TRBV10-3 CAISEYYNEQFF
TRBJ1-2 - TRBV18 CASSPPTEGDYGYTF
TRBJ1-2 - TRBV6-5 CASSLRYGYTF
TRBJ1-5 - TRBV5-6 CASSFSGAGQPQHF
TRBJ2-2 - TRBV10-3 CAITQGGTGELFF
TRBJ2-3 TRBD1 TRBV9 CASSADIGTGPLDTQYF
TRBJ1-2 TRBD1 TRBV7-3 CASSLTGRGIDGYTF
TRBJ1-2 TRBD1 TRBV7-8 CASSLARTGGHGYTF
TRBJ1-1 - TRBV28 CASSPFRGRDEAFF
TRBJ1-5 - TRBV4-1 CASSQNPGQGHQPQHF
TRBJ2-2 - TRBV5-1 CASSFYRVLRDTGELFF
TRBJ2-6 - TRBV19 CASEEGAGANVLTF
TRBJ2-7 - TRBV7-2 CASSIYLSSYEQYF
TRBJ2-3 TRBD2 TRBV7-6 CASSSRTSGTDTQYF
TRBJ2-3 - TRBV7-9 CASSSAARDTQYF
TRBJ2-7 TRBD1 TRBV6-1 CASRDRSYEQYF
TRBJ2-3 - TRBV6-5 CASSSQSTDTQYF
TRBJ2-7 - TRBV7-8 CASSLGYGGDSYYEQYF
TRBJ2-7 TRBD1 TRBV29-1 CSVAYLDRTYEQYF
TRBJ2-2 - TRBV4-1 CASSQFSGSSWFF
TRBJ2-3 - TRBV29-1 CSVEEIASSADTQYF
TRBJ2-3 - TRBV5-6 CASSFEEGDTQYF
TRBJ2-7 - TRBV27 CASSLSTGTLPLEQYF
TRBJ2-5 - TRBV9 CASSVVGGRVETQYF
TRBJ2-1 - TRBV27 CASSTIYNEQFF
TRBJ2-5 - TRBV27 CASTPTMGWETQYF
TRBJ2-7 TRBD1 TRBV27 CASSLLDRVGSLYEQYF
TRBJ2-1 - TRBV2 CASTPSTEQFF
TRBJ2-1 - TRBV27 CASSFPDNEQFF
TRBJ1-2 TRBD1 TRBV10-3 CAIRGTGAHREGYGYTF
TRBJ2-5 TRBD1 TRBV7-6 CASSSPDRGKETQYF
TRBJ2-1 TRBD2 TRBV7-6 CASSSRLAGGVEQFF
TRBJ2-4 - TRBV4-1 CASSPEGNIQYF
TRBJ1-1 - TRBV5-6 CASSFTNTEAFF
TRBJ1-5 - TRBV7-9 CASSQDWSNQPQHF
TRBJ2-1 - TRBV27 CASSRGSSYNEQFF
TRBJ2-7 - TRBV4-2 CASSQDGLVEDF
TRBJ2-5 - TRBV13 CASSLESAETQYF